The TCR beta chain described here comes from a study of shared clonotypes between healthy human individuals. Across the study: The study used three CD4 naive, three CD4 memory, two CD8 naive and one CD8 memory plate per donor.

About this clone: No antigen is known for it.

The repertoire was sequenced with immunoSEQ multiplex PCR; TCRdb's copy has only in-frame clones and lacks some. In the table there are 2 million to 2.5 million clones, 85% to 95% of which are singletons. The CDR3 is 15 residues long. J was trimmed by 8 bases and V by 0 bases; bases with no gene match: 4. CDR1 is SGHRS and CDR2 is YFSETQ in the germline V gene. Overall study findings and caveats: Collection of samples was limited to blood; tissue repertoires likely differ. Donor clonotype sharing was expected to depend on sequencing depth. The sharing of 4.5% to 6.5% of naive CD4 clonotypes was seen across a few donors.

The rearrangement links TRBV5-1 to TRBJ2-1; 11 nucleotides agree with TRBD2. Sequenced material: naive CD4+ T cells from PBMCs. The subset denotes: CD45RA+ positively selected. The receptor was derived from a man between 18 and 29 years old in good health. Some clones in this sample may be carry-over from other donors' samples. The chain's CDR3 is CASSLVLAGEYEQFF. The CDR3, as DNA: TGCGCCAGCAGCTTGGTACTAGCGGGAGAGTATGAGCAGTTCTTC.